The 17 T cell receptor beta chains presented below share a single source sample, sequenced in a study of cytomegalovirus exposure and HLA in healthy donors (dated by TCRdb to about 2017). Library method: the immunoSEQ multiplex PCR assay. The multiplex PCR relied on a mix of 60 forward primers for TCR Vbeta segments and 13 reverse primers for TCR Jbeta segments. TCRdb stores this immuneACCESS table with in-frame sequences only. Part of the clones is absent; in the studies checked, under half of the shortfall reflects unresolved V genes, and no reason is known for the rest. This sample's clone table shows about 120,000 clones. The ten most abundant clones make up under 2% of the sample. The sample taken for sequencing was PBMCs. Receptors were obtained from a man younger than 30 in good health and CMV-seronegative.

The CDR3 reads CASSPYSTDTQYF. For the CDR3, the DNA is TGTGCCAGCTCACCCTATAGCACAGATACGCAGTATTTT. J is TRBJ2-3 and V is TRBV18, with no clear D. This CDR3 contains 13 residues. Trimming pared 3 bases from V and 0 bases from J, leaving 4 bases between. Per the germline V gene, CDR1 is KGHSH and CDR2 is LQKENI.

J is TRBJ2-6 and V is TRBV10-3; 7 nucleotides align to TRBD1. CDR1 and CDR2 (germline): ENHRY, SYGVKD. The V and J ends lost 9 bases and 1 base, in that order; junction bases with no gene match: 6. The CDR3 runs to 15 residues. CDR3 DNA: TGTGCCATTTGGGACAGTACATCTGGGGCCAACGTCCTGACTTTC. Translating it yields CAIWDSTSGANVLTF.

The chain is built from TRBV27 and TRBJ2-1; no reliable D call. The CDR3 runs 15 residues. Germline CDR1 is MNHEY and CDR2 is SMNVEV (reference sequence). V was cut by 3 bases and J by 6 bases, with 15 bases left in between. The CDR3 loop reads CASSFYETPTNEQFF. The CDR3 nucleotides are TGTGCCAGCAGTTTTTATGAGACACCCACCAATGAGCAGTTCTTC.

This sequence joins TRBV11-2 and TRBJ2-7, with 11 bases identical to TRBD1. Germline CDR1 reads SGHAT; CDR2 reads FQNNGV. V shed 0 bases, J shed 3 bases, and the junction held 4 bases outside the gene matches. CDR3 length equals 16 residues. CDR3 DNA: TGTGCCAGCAGCTTAGATCGGGGGACAGGGGGCTACGAGCAGTACTTC. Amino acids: CASSLDRGTGGYEQYF.

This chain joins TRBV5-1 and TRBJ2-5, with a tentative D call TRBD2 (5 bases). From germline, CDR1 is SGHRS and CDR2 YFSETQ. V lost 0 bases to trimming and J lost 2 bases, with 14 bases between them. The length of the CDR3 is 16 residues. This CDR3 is CASSLAVGGGQETQYF. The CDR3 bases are TGCGCCAGCAGCTTGGCGGTCGGTGGCGGGCAAGAGACCCAGTACTTC.

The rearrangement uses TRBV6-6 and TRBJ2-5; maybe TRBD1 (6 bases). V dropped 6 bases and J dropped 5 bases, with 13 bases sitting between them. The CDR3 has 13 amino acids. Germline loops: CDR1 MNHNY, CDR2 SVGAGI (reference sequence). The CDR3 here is CASRIRGRETQYF. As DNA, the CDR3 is TGTGCCAGCAGGATCAGGGGTAGGGAGACCCAGTACTTC.

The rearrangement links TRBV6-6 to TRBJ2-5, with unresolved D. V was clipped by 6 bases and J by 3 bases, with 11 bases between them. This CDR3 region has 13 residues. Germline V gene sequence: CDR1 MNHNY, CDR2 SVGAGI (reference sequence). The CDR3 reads CASRTDMEETQYF. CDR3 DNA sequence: TGTGCCAGCAGAACCGACATGGAAGAGACCCAGTACTTC.

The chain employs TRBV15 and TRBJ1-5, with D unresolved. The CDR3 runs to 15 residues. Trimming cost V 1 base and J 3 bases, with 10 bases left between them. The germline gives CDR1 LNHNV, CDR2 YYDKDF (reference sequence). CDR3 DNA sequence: TGTGCCACCAGCAGAGCTGGGAGAAACAATCAGCCCCAGCATTTT. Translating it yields CATSRAGRNNQPQHF.

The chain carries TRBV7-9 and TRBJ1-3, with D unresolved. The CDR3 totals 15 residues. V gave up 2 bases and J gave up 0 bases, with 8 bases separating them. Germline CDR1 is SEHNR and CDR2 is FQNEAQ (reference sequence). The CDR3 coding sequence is TGTGCCAGCAGCTTACAGTCCAGCTCTGGAAACACCATATATTTT. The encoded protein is CASSLQSSSGNTIYF.

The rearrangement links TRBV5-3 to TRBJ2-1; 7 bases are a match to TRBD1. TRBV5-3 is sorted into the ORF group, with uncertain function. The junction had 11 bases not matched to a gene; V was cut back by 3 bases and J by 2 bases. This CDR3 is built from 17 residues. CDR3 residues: CARSSVTGRGAYNEQFF. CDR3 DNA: TGTGCCAGAAGCTCGGTGACAGGGAGAGGAGCCTACAATGAGCAGTTCTTC.

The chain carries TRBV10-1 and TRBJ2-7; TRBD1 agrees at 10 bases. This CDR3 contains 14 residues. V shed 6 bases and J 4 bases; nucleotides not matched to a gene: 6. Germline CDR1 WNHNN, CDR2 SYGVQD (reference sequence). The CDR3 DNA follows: TGCGCCAGCAGGCCTCCGGGACAGGGGTACGAGCAGTACTTC. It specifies CASRPPGQGYEQYF.

The CDR3 DNA is TGTGCCAGCAGCTTATCGGGGGGGGGCACTGAAGCTTTCTTT. Translation gives CASSLSGGGTEAFF. V and J are TRBV7-6 and TRBJ1-1; D is perhaps TRBD1 (5 bases). Germline V lookup: CDR1 SGHVS, CDR2 FNYEAQ. V was cut by 2 bases and J by 4 bases, with 11 bases left in between. This CDR3 has 14 amino acids.

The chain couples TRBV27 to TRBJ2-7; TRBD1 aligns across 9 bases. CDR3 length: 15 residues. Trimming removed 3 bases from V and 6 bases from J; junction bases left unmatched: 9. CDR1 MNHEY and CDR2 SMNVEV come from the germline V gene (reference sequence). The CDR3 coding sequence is TGTGCCAGCAGTTTGAGGGGACAGGGTCTCGGCGAGCAGTACTTC. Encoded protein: CASSLRGQGLGEQYF.

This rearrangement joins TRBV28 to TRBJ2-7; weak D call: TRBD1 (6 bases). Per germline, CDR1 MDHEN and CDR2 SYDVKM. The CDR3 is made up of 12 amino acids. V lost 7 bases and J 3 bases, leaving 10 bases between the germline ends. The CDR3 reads CASKGVRYEQYF. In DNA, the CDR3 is TGTGCCAGCAAGGGGGTCCGCTACGAGCAGTACTTC.

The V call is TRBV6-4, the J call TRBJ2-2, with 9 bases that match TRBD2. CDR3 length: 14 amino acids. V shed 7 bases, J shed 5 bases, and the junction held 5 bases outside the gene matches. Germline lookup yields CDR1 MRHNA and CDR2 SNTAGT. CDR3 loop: CASTSLAGTGELFF. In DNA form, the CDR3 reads TGTGCCAGCACTAGTCTAGCGGGGACCGGGGAGCTGTTTTTT.

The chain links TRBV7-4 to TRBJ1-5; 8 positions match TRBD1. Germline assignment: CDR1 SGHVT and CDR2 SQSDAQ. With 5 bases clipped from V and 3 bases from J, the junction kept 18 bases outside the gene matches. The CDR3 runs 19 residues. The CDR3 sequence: CASSPSPFGQGEVNQPQHF. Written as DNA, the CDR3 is TGTGCCAGCAGCCCCTCACCCTTCGGACAGGGAGAGGTCAATCAGCCCCAGCATTTT.

For the CDR3, the DNA is TGCGCCAGCAAAAAAGGGAGTGGACAGGGCTTCTCTGGAAACACCATATATTTT. This gives the protein CASKKGSGQGFSGNTIYF. The V gene is TRBV5-1, the J gene TRBJ1-3, with 8 bases that match TRBD1. V lost 6 bases to trimming and J lost 0 bases; unmatched junction nucleotides: 14. The germline V gene encodes CDR1 SGHRS and CDR2 YFSETQ. This CDR3 has 18 amino acids.